The source of this T cell receptor (beta chain) is a study of OX40 agonist ivuxolimab in advanced cancers. General study findings and limits: In CD8+ T cells, expanded clones were on average more numerous than in CD4+.

On this clone: Its antigen is unknown.

The table came from immunoSEQ multiplex PCR; TCRdb's copy has only in-frame clones and leaves some out. The data show 40,000 or so clones, 78% seen once. The CDR3 is 18 residues long. CDR1 and CDR2 (germline): SGHTA, FQGNSA. V was clipped by 4 bases and J by 2 bases, with 18 bases between them. The V call is TRBV7-2, the J call TRBJ2-6; a weak D match, TRBD1 (6 bases). The TCR was taken from an adult with an advanced solid tumor such as melanoma, head and neck, liver or kidney cancer. The starting material was CD4+ or CD8+ T cells sorted from blood, obtained in a trial of the OX40 agonist ivuxolimab. The CDR3 region has the DNA TGTGCCAGCAGCTACTTAACAGGGTTCACACCTGGGGCCAACGTCCTGACTTTC. Its protein is CASSYLTGFTPGANVLTF.